One T cell receptor beta chain is described in this entry. This sample was taken from a study of shared clonotypes between healthy human individuals. The V segment lost 7 bases and the J segment 5 bases; nucleotides outside the gene matches: 14. The CDR3 consists of 15 residues. From germline, CDR1 is MDHEN and CDR2 SYDVKM. Sequenced by immunoSEQ multiplex PCR; TCRdb stores in-frame clones only, minus some. The data hold roughly 2.2 million clones, with roughly 90% observed a single time. This TCR was sampled from a man in his late teens or twenties in good health. Some clones in this sample may be carry-over from other donors' samples. The material sequenced was naive CD4+ T cells from PBMCs. Subset of the sample: CD45RA+ positively selected. The chain couples TRBV28 to TRBJ2-7, with TRBD1 matching over 7 bases. CDR3 sequence (DNA): TGTGCCAGCACCAGCCGACAGGGAACGGGAAACGAGCAGTACTTC. Translation: CASTSRQGTGNEQYF.